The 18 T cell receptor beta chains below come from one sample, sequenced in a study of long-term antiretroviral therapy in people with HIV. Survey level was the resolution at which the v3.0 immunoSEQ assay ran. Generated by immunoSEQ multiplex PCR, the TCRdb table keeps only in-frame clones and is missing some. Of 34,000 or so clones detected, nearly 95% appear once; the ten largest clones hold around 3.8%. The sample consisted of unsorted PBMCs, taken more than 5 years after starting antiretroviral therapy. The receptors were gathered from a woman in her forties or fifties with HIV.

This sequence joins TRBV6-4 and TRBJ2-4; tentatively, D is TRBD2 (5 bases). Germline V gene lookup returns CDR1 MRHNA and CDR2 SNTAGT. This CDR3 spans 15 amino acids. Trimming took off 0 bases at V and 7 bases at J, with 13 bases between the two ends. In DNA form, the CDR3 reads TGTGCCAGCAGTGACTCAGGTTTACCGGGGAACATTCAGTACTTC. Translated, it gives CASSDSGLPGNIQYF.

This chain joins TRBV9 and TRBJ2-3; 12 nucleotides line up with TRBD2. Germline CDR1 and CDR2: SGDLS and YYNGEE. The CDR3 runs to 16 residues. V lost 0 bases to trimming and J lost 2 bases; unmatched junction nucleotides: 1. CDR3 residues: CASSVGLAGVTDTQYF. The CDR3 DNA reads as TGTGCCAGCAGCGTAGGACTAGCGGGGGTCACAGATACGCAGTATTTT. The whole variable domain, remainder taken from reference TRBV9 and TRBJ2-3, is DSGVTQTPKHLITATGQRVTLRCSPRSGDLSVYWYQQSLDQGLQFLIQYYNGEERAKGNILERFSAQQFPDLHSELNLSSLELGDSALYFCASSVGLAGVTDTQYFGPGTRLTVL.

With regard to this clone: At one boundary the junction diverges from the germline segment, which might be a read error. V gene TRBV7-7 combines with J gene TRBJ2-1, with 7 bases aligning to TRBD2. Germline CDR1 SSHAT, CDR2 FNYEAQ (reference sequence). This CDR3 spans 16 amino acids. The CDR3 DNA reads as TGTGCTAGCAGCCCAGCGGGATCTGCGGGGGACAATGAGCAGTTCTTC. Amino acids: CASSPAGSAGDNEQFF.

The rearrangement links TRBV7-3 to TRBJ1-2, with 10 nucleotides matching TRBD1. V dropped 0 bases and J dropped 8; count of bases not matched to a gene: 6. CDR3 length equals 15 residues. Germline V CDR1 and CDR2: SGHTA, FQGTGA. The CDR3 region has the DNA TGTGCCAGCAGCTTAACAGGGACAGGGGCGGGGGGCTACACCTTC. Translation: CASSLTGTGAGGYTF.

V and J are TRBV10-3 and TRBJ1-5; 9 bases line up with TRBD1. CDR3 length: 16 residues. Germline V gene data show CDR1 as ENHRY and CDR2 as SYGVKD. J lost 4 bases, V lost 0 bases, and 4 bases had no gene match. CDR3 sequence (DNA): TGTGCCATCAGTGAGTCTCCGACAGGGGGAAATCAGCCCCAGCATTTT. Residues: CAISESPTGGNQPQHF.

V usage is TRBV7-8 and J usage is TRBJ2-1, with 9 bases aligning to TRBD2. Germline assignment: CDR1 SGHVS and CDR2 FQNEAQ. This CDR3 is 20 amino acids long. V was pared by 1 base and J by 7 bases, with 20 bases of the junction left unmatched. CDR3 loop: CASSLVGSGGRARTWNEQFF. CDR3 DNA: TGTGCCAGCAGCTTAGTAGGTAGCGGGGGTCGGGCTCGCACCTGGAATGAGCAGTTCTTC.

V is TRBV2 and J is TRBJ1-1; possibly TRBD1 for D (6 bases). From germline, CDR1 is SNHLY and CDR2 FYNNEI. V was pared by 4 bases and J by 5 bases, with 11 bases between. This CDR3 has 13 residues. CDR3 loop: CASSVQGLTEAFF. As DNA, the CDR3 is TGTGCCAGCAGTGTACAGGGCTTGACTGAAGCTTTCTTT.

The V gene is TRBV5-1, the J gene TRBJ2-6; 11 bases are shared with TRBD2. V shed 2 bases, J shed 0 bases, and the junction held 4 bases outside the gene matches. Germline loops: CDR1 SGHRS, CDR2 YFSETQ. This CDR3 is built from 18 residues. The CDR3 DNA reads TGCGCCAGCAGCTTACCTAGCGGGGGGCTCTCTGGGGCCAACGTCCTGACTTTC. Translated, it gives CASSLPSGGLSGANVLTF.

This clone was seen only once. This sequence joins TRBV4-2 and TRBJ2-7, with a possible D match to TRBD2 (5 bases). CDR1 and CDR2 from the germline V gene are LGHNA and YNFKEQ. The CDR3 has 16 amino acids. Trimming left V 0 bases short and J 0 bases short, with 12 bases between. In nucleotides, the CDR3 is TGTGCCAGCAGCCAAGATAAACTAGACTACTCCTACGAGCAGTACTTC. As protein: CASSQDKLDYSYEQYF.

The CDR3 DNA follows: TGTGCCAGTAGTATGCCCCCGGGGGTGAGAAGGAACACTGAAGCTTTCTTT. This sequence encodes CASSMPPGVRRNTEAFF. This chain joins TRBV19 and TRBJ1-1; weak D call: TRBD1 (5 bases). The CDR3 covers 17 residues. The V and J ends lost 3 bases and 1 base respectively, with 18 bases between them. The V gene's germline CDR1 is LNHDA and CDR2 SQIVND (reference sequence).

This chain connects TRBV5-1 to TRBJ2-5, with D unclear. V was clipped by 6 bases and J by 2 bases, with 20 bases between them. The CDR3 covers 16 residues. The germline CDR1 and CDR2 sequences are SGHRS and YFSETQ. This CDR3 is CASTIDNTLAQETQYF. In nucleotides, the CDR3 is TGCGCCAGCACCATAGACAACACACTTGCACAAGAGACCCAGTACTTC.

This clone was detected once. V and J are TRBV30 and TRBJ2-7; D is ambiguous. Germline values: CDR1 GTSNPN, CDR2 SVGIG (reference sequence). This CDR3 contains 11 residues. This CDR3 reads CAGVLGYEQYF. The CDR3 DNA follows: TGTGCAGGTGTGTTGGGTTACGAGCAGTACTTC.

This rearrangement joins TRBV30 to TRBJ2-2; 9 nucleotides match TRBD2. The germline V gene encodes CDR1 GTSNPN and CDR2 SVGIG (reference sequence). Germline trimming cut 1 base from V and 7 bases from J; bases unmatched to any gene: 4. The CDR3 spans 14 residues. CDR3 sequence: CAWSGRGGHGELFF. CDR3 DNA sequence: TGTGCCTGGAGTGGGCGGGGGGGCCACGGGGAGCTGTTTTTT.

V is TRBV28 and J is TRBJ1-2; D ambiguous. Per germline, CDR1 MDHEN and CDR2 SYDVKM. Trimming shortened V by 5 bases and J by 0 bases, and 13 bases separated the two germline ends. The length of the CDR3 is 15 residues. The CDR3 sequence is CASSPLTSPNYGYTF. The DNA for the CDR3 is TGTGCCAGCAGTCCCTTGACGTCACCTAACTATGGCTACACCTTC.

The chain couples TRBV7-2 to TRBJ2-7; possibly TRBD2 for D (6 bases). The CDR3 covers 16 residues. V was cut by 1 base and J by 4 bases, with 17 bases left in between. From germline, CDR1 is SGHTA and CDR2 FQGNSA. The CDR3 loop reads CASSLVGGAQAYEQYF. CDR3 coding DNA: TGTGCCAGCAGCTTAGTAGGAGGGGCTCAGGCTTACGAGCAGTACTTC.

This CDR3 reads CASSPSFSQRGPNEQFF. The CDR3 DNA reads as TGTGCCAGCTCACCATCTTTTTCCCAGCGGGGGCCCAATGAGCAGTTCTTC. This chain connects TRBV18 to TRBJ2-1; 8 positions agree with TRBD2. Germline V gene data show CDR1 as KGHSH and CDR2 as LQKENI. The CDR3 extends over 17 amino acids. The V and J ends lost 2 bases and 6 bases, in that order; junction bases with no gene match: 12.

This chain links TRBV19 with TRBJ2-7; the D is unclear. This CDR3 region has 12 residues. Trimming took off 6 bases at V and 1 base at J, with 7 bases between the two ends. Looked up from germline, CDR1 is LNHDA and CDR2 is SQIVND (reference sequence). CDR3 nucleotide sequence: TGTGCCAGTAGACAGCATTCCTACGAGCAGTACTTC. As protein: CASRQHSYEQYF.

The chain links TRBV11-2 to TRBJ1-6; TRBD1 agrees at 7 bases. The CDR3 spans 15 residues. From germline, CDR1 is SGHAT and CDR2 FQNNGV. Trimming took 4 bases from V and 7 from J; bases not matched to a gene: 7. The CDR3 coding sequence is TGTGCCAGCAGCTCCATGACAGGGCCGAATTCACCCCTCCACTTT. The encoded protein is CASSSMTGPNSPLHF.